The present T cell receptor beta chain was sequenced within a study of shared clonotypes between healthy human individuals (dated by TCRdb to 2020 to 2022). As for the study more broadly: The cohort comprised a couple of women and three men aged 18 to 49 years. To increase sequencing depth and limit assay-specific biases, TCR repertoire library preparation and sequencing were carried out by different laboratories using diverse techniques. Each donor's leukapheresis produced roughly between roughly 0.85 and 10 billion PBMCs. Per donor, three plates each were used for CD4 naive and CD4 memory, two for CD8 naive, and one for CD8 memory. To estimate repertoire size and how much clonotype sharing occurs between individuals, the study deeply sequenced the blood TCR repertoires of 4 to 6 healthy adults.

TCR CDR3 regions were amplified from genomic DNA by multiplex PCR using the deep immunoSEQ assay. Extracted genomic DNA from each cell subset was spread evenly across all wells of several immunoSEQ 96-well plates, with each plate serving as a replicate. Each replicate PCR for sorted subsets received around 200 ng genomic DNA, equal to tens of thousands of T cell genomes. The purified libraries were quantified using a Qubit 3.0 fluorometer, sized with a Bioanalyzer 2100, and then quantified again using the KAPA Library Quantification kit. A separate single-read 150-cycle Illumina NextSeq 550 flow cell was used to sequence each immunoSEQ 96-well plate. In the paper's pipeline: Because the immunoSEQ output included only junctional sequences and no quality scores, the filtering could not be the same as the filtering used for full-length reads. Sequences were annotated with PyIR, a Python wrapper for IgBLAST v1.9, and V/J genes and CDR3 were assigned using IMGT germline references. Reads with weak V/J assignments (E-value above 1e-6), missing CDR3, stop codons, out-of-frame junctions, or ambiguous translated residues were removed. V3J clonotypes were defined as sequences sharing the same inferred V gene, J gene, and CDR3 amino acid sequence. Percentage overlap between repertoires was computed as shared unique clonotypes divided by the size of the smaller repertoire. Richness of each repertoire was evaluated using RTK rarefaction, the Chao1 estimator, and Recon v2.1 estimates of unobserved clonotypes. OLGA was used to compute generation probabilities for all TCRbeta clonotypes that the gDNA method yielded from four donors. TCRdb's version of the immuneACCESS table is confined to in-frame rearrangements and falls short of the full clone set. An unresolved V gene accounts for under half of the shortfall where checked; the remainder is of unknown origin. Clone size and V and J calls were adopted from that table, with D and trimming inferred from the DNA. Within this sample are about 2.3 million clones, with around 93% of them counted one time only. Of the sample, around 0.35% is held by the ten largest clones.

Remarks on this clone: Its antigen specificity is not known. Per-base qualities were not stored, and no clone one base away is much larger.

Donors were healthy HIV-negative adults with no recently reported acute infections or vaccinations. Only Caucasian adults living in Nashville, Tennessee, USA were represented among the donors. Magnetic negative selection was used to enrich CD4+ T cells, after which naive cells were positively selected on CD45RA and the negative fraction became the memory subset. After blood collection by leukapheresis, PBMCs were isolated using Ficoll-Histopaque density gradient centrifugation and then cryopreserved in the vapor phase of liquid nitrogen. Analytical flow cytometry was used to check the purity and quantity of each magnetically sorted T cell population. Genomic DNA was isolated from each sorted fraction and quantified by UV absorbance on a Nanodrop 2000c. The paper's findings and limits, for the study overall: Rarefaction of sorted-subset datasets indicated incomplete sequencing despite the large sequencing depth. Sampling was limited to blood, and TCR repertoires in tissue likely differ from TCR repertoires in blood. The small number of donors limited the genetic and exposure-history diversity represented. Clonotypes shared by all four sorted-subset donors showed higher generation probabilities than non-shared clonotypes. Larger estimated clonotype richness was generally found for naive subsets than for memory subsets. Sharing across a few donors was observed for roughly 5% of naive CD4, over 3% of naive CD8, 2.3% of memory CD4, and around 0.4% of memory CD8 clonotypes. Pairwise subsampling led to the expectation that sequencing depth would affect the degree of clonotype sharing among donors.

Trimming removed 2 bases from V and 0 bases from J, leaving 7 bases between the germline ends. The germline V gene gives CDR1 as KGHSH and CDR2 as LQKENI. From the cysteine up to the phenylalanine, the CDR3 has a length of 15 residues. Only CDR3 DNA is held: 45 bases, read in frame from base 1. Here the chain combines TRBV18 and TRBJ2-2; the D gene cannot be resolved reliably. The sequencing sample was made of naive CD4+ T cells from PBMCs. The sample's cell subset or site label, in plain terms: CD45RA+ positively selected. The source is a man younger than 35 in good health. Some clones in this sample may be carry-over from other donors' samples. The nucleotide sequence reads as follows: TGTGCCAGCTCACCAACCCTGGCGAACACCGGGGAGCTGTTTTTT. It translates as CASSPTLANTGELFF.